The clone carrying this T cell receptor (beta chain) was seen a few times. In the original analysis: Estimation of nucleated cell counts relied on the amplification of reference gene primers. Clones were sequenced by immunoSEQ multiplex PCR, and TCRdb holds only the in-frame ones, with some missing. The V and J calls and clone size are taken from that table; D and trimming were inferred from the DNA. The table has 210,000 or so clones, around four fifths seen once. Germline CDR1 and CDR2: SEHNR and FQNEAQ (reference sequence). V lost 2 bases, J lost 5 bases, and 5 bases stayed unmatched. The CDR3 runs 15 residues. This specimen belongs to a study of blood T cell repertoires in COVID-19. The study assigned cohorts using participant-reported clinical history. It was within 2 weeks before study entry that exposed participants met a COVID-19 case.

The source is a woman aged 50 to 60 who had been exposed to COVID-19. The chain links TRBV7-9 to TRBJ2-1; 8 bases are shared with TRBD2. The specimen was PBMCs or T cells enriched from blood (not recorded which). CDR3 coding DNA: TGTGCCAGCAGCTTAATAGGGACTAGTAACAATGAGCAGTTCTTC. Translated: CASSLIGTSNNEQFF. Looking up the rest from reference TRBV7-9 and TRBJ2-1 gives the full variable domain: DTGVSQNPRHKITKRGQNVTFRCDPISEHNRLYWYRQTLGQGPEFLTYFQNEAQLEKSRLLSDRFSAERPKGSFSTLEIQRTEQGDSAMYLCASSLIGTSNNEQFFGPGTRLTVL.